These 24 T cell receptor beta chains were all obtained from the same sample, sequenced in a study of blood T cell repertoires in COVID-19. Method: immunoSEQ multiplex PCR; TCRdb's copy keeps in-frame clones and lacks some. The sample has roughly 64,000 clones; 75% to 95% are singletons. Sequenced: peripheral blood. These receptor sequences come from a woman aged 80 or older with active COVID-19.

V usage is TRBV19 and J usage is TRBJ2-1; 7 bases align to TRBD1. After removal of 7 bases from V and 3 bases from J, the junction contained 9 bases not matched to a gene. This CDR3 has 15 amino acids. Germline V gene lookup returns CDR1 LNHDA and CDR2 SQIVND (reference sequence). CDR3 nucleotides: TGTGCCAGTACGCCCGAGGGACAGAGCTACAATGAGCAGTTCTTC. This translates into CASTPEGQSYNEQFF.

CDR3 nucleotide sequence: TGTGCCAGCAGTGAAACAGGGAGGGACACTGAAGCTTTCTTT. Encoded protein: CASSETGRDTEAFF. V is TRBV6-1 and J is TRBJ1-1, with D possibly TRBD1 on 6 matching bases. CDR1 and CDR2 from the germline V gene are MNHNS and SASEGT. This CDR3 has 14 residues. Trimming removed 2 bases from V and 3 bases from J, with 10 bases in between.

CDR3 residues: CASSFRQGAFGTEKLFF. The CDR3 bases are TGTGCCAGTAGTTTCCGACAGGGGGCCTTTGGCACTGAAAAACTGTTTTTT. The chain uses TRBV19 and TRBJ1-4, with TRBD1 identical over 10 bases. The CDR3 consists of 17 residues. J was trimmed by 7 bases and V by 5 bases; bases with no gene match: 13. Germline V gives CDR1 LNHDA, CDR2 SQIVND (reference sequence).

This chain uses TRBV5-1 with TRBJ1-2; D might be TRBD1 (6 bases). This CDR3 is built from 16 residues. Per the germline V gene, CDR1 is SGHRS and CDR2 is YFSETQ. V dropped 0 bases and J dropped 0 bases, with 12 bases sitting between them. CDR3: CASSLGSTGPNYGYTF. The CDR3 DNA follows: TGCGCCAGCAGCTTGGGATCGACAGGTCCTAACTATGGCTACACCTTC.

The chain employs TRBV13 and TRBJ1-4, with unresolved D. Germline CDR1 PRHDT, CDR2 FYEKMQ (reference sequence). The CDR3 is 14 residues long. The ends were cut back, 5 bases at V and 8 bases at J, with 15 bases in the middle. CDR3 amino acids: CASSHVRAGEKLFF. The CDR3 DNA follows: TGTGCCAGCAGCCACGTAAGAGCGGGGGAAAAACTGTTTTTT.

The rearrangement joins TRBV20-1 to TRBJ2-3; TRBD2 aligns across 12 bases. CDR1 is DFQATT, CDR2 SNEGSKA, per germline (reference sequence). The CDR3 has 15 residues. With 3 bases clipped from V and 2 bases from J, the junction kept 3 bases outside the gene matches. The CDR3 coding sequence is TGCAGTGCTAGTCCTAGCGGGGGGGCCACAGATACGCAGTATTTT. Protein product: CSASPSGGATDTQYF.

This chain links TRBV5-1 with TRBJ2-7; 9 positions match TRBD2. Germline values: CDR1 SGHRS, CDR2 YFSETQ. The trim removed 0 bases at V and 5 bases at J, leaving 9 bases unmatched. The CDR3 loop spans 16 amino acids. The CDR3 nucleotides read TGCGCCAGCAGCTTGGAGGCGGCGGGAGGGCCCGACGAGCAGTACTTC. Protein: CASSLEAAGGPDEQYF.

V usage is TRBV20-1 and J usage is TRBJ2-1; the D is unclear. The CDR3 is made up of 14 amino acids. Trimming left V 3 bases short and J 5 bases short, with 14 bases between. The germline gives CDR1 DFQATT, CDR2 SNEGSKA (reference sequence). Here the CDR3 reads CSASGTWPNNEQFF. The CDR3 coding sequence is TGCAGTGCTAGTGGCACCTGGCCCAACAATGAGCAGTTCTTC.

This chain connects TRBV28 to TRBJ2-3; TRBD2 matches at 9 bases. V shed 3 bases and J 0 bases; nucleotides not matched to a gene: 4. Germline V gene lookup returns CDR1 MDHEN and CDR2 SYDVKM. The CDR3 covers 16 residues. This chain's CDR3 is CASSFASGESTDTQYF. In DNA form, the CDR3 reads TGTGCCAGCAGTTTTGCTAGCGGGGAAAGCACAGATACGCAGTATTTT.

The rearrangement joins TRBV29-1 to TRBJ2-2; unclear D gene. CDR3 length equals 12 residues. Looked up from germline, CDR1 is SQVTM and CDR2 is ANQGSEA. V was shortened by 4 bases and J by 2 bases, with 5 bases between the two germline ends. This CDR3 reads CSVGPNTGELFF. The CDR3 region has the DNA TGCAGCGTTGGGCCCAACACCGGGGAGCTGTTTTTT.

The chain recombines TRBV28 with TRBJ2-1, with 9 bases that match TRBD1. The CDR3 has 15 amino acids. Germline trimming cut 6 bases from V and 3 bases from J; bases unmatched to any gene: 6. Per the germline V gene, CDR1 is MDHEN and CDR2 is SYDVKM. The CDR3 loop reads CASRSQGAGYNEQFF. The CDR3 DNA reads as TGTGCCAGCAGGTCACAGGGGGCGGGCTACAATGAGCAGTTCTTC.

This clone has only one observation. The chain carries TRBV12-3 or TRBV12-4 and TRBJ2-2; D remains ambiguous. The CDR3 is 12 amino acids. Trimming shortened V by 5 bases and J by 3 bases, and 4 bases separated the two germline ends. This chain's CDR3 is CASSHHTGELFF. As DNA, the CDR3 is TGTGCCAGCAGTCATCACACCGGGGAGCTGTTTTTT.

This chain joins TRBV28 and TRBJ1-2; D unresolved. The CDR3 is 12 residues long. V gave up 5 bases and J gave up 6 bases, with 10 bases separating them. CDR1 is MDHEN and CDR2 is SYDVKM in the germline V gene. The CDR3 here is CASSPRSHGYTF. CDR3 DNA: TGTGCCAGCAGTCCCCGGTCCCATGGCTACACCTTC.

The V call is TRBV10-2, the J call TRBJ2-1, with 9 nucleotides matching TRBD2. V lost 3 bases and J lost 2; bases outside the gene matches: 5. The germline gives CDR1 WSHSY, CDR2 SAAADI. The CDR3 contains 16 residues. The CDR3 sequence: CASSDKRGDTYNEQFF. CDR3 DNA sequence: TGCGCCAGCAGTGACAAGCGGGGGGACACCTACAATGAGCAGTTCTTC.

The chain couples TRBV7-8 to TRBJ1-3; the match to TRBD1 covers 10 bases. V trimming: 1 base; J trimming: 6 bases; junction bases outside the gene matches: 3. The CDR3 spans 15 residues. Germline-derived CDR1 and CDR2 are SGHVS and FQNEAQ. The CDR3: CASSLGTGGVNTIYF. In DNA, the CDR3 is TGTGCCAGCAGCTTAGGGACAGGGGGTGTAAACACCATATATTTT.

The V gene is TRBV5-4, the J gene TRBJ2-7; 11 bases are shared with TRBD1. The junction had 6 bases not matched to a gene; V was cut back by 4 bases and J by 6 bases. Germline V gene sequence: CDR1 SGHNT, CDR2 YYREEE (reference sequence). The CDR3 totals 14 residues. The CDR3: CASSKGQGEGEQYF. The CDR3 DNA is TGTGCCAGCAGCAAGGGACAGGGGGAGGGCGAGCAGTACTTC.

V and J are TRBV28 and TRBJ2-3, with 13 bases lining up with TRBD2. The J segment lost 0 bases and the V segment lost 7 bases, leaving 7 bases of the junction unmatched. The germline V gene encodes CDR1 MDHEN and CDR2 SYDVKM. The CDR3 has 17 residues. The CDR3 is CASTGTSGMFSTDTQYF. The CDR3 DNA follows: TGTGCCAGCACCGGGACTAGCGGGATGTTTAGCACAGATACGCAGTATTTT.

This chain uses TRBV3-1 (or the pseudogene TRBV3-2) with TRBJ2-3, with D hard to call. The germline V gene has CDR1 LGHDT and CDR2 YNNKEL (reference sequence). The CDR3 spans 13 residues. V lost 1 base to trimming and J lost 5 bases, with 7 bases between them. CDR3 residues: CASSQGPLDTQYF. For the CDR3, the DNA is TGTGCCAGCAGCCAAGGGCCGTTAGATACGCAGTATTTT.

The genes are TRBV19 and TRBJ1-1; maybe TRBD1 (5 bases). The length of the CDR3 is 13 residues. CDR1 LNHDA and CDR2 SQIVND come from the germline V gene (reference sequence). Trimming removed 7 bases at V and 1 base at J, with 10 bases between. CDR3 nucleotides: TGTGCCAGTACCGCAGGACAGAACACTGAAGCTTTCTTT. Protein sequence: CASTAGQNTEAFF.

This rearrangement joins TRBV27 to TRBJ2-2, with a weak D call TRBD2 (6 bases). The CDR3 contains 13 residues. CDR1 is MNHEY and CDR2 is SMNVEV in the germline V gene (reference sequence). Trimming took 7 bases from V and 6 from J, leaving 12 bases between them. The CDR3 sequence: CASTPGVAGELFF. CDR3 sequence (DNA): TGTGCCAGCACCCCGGGGGTGGCCGGGGAGCTGTTTTTT.

The chain combines TRBV15 with TRBJ2-3, with 10 nucleotides matching TRBD2. There are 15 residues in the CDR3. V was clipped by 5 bases and J by 6 bases; unmatched bases: 8. Germline V gene data show CDR1 as LNHNV and CDR2 as YYDKDF (reference sequence). This chain's CDR3 is CATSPGQRGGDTQYF. CDR3 DNA: TGTGCCACCAGCCCAGGCCAGCGGGGGGGTGATACGCAGTATTTT.

The chain recombines TRBV28 with TRBJ2-3; the D gene is possibly TRBD2 (6 bases). The CDR3 extends over 16 amino acids. Germline assignment: CDR1 MDHEN and CDR2 SYDVKM. The V and J ends lost 4 bases and 2 bases respectively, with 16 bases between them. CDR3 in amino acids: CASSSAVWEVTDTQYF. As DNA, the CDR3 is TGTGCCAGCAGTTCGGCCGTATGGGAGGTCACAGATACGCAGTATTTT. The entire variable domain, with the rest obtained from reference TRBV28 and TRBJ2-3, is as follows: DVKVTQSSRYLVKRTGEKVFLECVQDMDHENMFWYRQDPGLGLRLIYFSYDVKMKEKGDIPEGYSVSREKKERFSLILESASTNQTSMYLCASSSAVWEVTDTQYFGPGTRLTVL.

The chain uses TRBV27 and TRBJ2-7; D gene ambiguous. V lost 5 bases and J 3 bases, leaving 14 bases between the germline ends. The CDR3 length is 14 residues. Germline V gene sequence: CDR1 MNHEY, CDR2 SMNVEV (reference sequence). The CDR3, as DNA: TGTGCCAGCAGTCTGCGGAGCCCGCTCTACGAGCAGTACTTC. Translation gives CASSLRSPLYEQYF.

The chain has TRBV5-4 and TRBJ2-7; a possible D gene is TRBD2 (5 bases). From germline, CDR1 is SGHNT and CDR2 YYREEE (reference sequence). This CDR3 contains 15 residues. Deletions cut 4 bases from V and 0 bases from J, with 14 bases between. The CDR3 reads CASSPDLRSSYEQYF. The CDR3 nucleotides read TGTGCCAGCAGCCCGGACTTAAGGAGCTCCTACGAGCAGTACTTC.